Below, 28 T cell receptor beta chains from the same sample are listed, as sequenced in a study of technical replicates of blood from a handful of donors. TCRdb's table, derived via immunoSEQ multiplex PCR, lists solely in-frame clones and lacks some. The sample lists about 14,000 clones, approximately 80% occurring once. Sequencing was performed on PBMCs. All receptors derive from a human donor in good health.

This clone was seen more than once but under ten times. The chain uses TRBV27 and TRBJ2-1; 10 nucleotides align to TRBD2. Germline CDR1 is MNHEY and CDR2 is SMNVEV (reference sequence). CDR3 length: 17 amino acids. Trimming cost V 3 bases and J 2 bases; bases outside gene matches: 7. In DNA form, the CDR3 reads TGTGCCAGCAGTTTCCCCGGACTAGCGGAGGCCTACAATGAGCAGTTCTTC. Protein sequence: CASSFPGLAEAYNEQFF.

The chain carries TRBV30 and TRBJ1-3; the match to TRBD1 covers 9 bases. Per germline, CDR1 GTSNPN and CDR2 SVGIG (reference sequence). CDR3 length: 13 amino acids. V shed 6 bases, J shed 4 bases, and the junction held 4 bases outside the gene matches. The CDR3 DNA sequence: TGTGCCTGCCGGACAGGGGCCGGAAACACCATATATTTT. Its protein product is CACRTGAGNTIYF.

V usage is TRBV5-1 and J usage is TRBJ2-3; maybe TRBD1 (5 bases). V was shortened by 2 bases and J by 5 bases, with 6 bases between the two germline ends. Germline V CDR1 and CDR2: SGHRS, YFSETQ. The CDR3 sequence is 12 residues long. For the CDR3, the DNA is TGCGCCAGCAGCTTAGGACAAGATACGCAGTATTTT. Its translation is CASSLGQDTQYF.

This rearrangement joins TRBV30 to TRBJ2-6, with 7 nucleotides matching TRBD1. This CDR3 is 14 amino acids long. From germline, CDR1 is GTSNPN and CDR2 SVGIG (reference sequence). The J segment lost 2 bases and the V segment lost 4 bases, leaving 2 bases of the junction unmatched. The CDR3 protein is CAWKGQPGANVLTF. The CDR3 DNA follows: TGTGCCTGGAAGGGACAGCCTGGGGCCAACGTCCTGACTTTC.

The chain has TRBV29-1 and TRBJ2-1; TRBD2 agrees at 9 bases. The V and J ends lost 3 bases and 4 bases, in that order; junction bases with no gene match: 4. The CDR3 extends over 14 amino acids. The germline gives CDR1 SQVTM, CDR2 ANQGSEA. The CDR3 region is CSVDLGLAYNEQFF. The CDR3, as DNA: TGCAGCGTTGATTTGGGACTAGCTTACAATGAGCAGTTCTTC.

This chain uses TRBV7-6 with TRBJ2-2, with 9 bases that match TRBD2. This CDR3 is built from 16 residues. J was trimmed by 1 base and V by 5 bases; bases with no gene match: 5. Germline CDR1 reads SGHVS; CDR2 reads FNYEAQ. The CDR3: CASSQQLAGNTGELFF. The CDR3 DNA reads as TGTGCCAGCAGCCAACAACTAGCGGGGAACACCGGGGAGCTGTTTTTT.

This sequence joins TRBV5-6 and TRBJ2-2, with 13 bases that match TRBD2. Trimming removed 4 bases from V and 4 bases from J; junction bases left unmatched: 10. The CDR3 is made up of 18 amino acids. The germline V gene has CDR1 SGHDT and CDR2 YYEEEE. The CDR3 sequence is CASSQELAGGLGTGELFF. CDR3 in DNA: TGTGCCAGCAGCCAAGAACTAGCGGGAGGGCTGGGCACCGGGGAGCTGTTTTTT.

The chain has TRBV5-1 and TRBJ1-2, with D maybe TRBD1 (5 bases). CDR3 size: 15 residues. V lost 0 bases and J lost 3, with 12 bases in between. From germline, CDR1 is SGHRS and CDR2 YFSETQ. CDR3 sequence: CASSLGPGVDYGYTF. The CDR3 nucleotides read TGCGCCAGCAGCTTGGGTCCGGGGGTGGACTATGGCTACACCTTC.

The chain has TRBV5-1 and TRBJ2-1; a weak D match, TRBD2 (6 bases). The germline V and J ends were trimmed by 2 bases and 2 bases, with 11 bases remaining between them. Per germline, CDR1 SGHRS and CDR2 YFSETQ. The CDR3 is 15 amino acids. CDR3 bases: TGCGCCAGCAGCTTAACGGGAGAGACCTACAATGAGCAGTTCTTC. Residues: CASSLTGETYNEQFF.

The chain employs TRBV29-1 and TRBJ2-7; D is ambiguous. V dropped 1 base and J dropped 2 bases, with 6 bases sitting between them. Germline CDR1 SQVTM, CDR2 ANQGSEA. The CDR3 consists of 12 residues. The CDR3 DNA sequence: TGCAGCGTTGAAGCGTCAGCCTACGAGCAGTACTTC. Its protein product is CSVEASAYEQYF.

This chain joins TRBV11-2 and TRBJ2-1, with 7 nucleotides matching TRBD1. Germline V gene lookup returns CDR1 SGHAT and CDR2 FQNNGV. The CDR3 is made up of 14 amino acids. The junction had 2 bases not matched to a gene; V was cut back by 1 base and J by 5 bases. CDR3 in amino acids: CASSLGQGNNEQFF. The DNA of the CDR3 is TGTGCCAGCAGCTTAGGACAGGGTAACAATGAGCAGTTCTTC. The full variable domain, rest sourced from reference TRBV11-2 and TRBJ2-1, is EAGVAQSPRYKIIEKRQSVAFWCNPISGHATLYWYQQILGQGPKLLIQFQNNGVVDDSQLPKDRFSAERLKGVDSTLKIQPAKLEDSAVYLCASSLGQGNNEQFFGPGTRLTVL.

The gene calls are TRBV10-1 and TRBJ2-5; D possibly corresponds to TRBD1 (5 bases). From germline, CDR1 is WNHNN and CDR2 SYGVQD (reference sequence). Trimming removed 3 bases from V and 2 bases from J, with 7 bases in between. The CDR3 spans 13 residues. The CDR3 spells CASSDRVQETQYF. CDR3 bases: TGCGCCAGCAGTGACAGGGTACAAGAGACCCAGTACTTC.

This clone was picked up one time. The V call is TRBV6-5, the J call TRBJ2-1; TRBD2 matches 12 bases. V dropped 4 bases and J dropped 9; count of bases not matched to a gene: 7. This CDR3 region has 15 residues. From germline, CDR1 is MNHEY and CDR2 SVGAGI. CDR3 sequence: CASSSGLAGFGEQFF. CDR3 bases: TGTGCCAGCAGTTCTGGACTAGCGGGATTTGGTGAGCAGTTCTTC.

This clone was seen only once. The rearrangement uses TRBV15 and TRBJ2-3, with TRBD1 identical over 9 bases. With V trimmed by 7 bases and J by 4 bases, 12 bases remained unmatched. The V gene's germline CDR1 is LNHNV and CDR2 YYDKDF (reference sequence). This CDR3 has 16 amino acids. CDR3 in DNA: TGTGCCACCACTAAAGGACAGGGGTCAACGGCAGATACGCAGTATTTT. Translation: CATTKGQGSTADTQYF.

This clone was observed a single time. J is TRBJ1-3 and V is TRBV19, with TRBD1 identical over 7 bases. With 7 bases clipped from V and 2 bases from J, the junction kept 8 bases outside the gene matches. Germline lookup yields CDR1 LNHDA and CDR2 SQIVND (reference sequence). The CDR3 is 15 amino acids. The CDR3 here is CASKESGTAGNTIYF. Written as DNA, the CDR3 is TGTGCCAGTAAAGAATCAGGGACAGCTGGAAACACCATATATTTT. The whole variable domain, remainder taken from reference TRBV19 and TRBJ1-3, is DGGITQSPKYLFRKEGQNVTLSCEQNLNHDAMYWYRQDPGQGLRLIYYSQIVNDFQKGDIAEGYSVSREKKESFPLTVTSAQKNPTAFYLCASKESGTAGNTIYFGEGSWLTVV.

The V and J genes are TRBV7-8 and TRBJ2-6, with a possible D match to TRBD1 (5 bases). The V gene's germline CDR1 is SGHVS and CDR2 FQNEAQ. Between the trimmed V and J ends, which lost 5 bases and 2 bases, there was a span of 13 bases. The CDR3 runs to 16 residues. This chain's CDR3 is CASSPSRAAGANVLTF. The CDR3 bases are TGTGCCAGCAGCCCCTCCAGGGCGGCTGGGGCCAACGTCCTGACTTTC.

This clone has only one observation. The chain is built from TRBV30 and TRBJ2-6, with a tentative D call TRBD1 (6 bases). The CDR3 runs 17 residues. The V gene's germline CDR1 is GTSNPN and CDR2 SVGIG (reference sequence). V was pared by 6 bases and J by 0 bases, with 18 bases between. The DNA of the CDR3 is TGTGCCTGCCCCCTGGCAGGGGCAAGCTCTGGGGCCAACGTCCTGACTTTC. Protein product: CACPLAGASSGANVLTF. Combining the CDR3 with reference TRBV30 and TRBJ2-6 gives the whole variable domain SQTIHQWPATLVQPVGSPLSLECTVEGTSNPNLYWYRQAAGRGLQLLFYSVGIGQISSEVPQNLSASRPQDRQFILSSKKLLLSDSGFYLCACPLAGASSGANVLTFGAGSRLTVL.

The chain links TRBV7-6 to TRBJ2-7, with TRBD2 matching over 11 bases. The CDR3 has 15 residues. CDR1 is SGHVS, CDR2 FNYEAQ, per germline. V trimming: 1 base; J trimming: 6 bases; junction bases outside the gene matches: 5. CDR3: CASSLVTSGTSEQYF. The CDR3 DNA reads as TGTGCCAGCAGCTTAGTGACTAGCGGGACCAGCGAGCAGTACTTC.

As DNA, the CDR3 is TGTGCCAGCAGACCGTCAGCGGGAGAGGCAGATACGCAGTATTTT. Its protein product is CASRPSAGEADTQYF. The chain joins TRBV6-6 to TRBJ2-3, with 8 bases lining up with TRBD2. The CDR3 is 15 residues long. Germline V lookup: CDR1 MNHNY, CDR2 SVGAGI (reference sequence). V trimming: 6 bases; J trimming: 4 bases; junction bases outside the gene matches: 9.

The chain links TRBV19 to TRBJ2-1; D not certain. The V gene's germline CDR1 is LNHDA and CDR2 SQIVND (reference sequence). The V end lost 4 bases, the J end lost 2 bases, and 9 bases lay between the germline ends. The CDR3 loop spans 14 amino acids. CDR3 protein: CASSRQATYNEQFF. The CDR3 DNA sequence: TGTGCCAGTAGTAGGCAGGCCACCTACAATGAGCAGTTCTTC.

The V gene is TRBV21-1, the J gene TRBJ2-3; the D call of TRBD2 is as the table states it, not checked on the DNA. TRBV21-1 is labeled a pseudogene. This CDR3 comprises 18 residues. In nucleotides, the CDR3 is TGTGCCAGCAGCAAAGTAAGGGAAAGCGGATCTAGCACAGATACGCAGTATTTT. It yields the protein CASSKVRESGSSTDTQYF.

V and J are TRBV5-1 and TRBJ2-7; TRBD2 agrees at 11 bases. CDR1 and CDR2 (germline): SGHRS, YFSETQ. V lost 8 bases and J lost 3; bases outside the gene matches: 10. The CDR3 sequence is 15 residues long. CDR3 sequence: CASLAGGPLSYEQYF. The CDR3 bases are TGCGCCAGTCTAGCGGGAGGCCCCCTCAGCTACGAGCAGTACTTC. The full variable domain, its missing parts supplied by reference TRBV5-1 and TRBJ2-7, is KAGVTQTPRYLIKTRGQQVTLSCSPISGHRSVSWYQQTPGQGLQFLFEYFSETQRNKGNFPGRFSGRQFSNSRSEMNVSTLELGDSALYLCASLAGGPLSYEQYFGPGTRLTVT.

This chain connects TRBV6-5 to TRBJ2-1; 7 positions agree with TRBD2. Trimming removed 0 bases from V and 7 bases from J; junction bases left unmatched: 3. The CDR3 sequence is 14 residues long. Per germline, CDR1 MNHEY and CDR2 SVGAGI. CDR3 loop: CASSYSTSKNEQFF. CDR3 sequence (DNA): TGTGCCAGCAGTTACTCGACTAGCAAGAATGAGCAGTTCTTC.

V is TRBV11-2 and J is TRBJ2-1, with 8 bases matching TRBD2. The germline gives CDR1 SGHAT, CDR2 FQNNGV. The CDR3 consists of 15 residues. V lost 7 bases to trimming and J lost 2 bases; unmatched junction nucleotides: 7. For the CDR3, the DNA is TGTGCCAGCAATGATGCGGGACTAGCCTACAATGAGCAGTTCTTC. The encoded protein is CASNDAGLAYNEQFF.

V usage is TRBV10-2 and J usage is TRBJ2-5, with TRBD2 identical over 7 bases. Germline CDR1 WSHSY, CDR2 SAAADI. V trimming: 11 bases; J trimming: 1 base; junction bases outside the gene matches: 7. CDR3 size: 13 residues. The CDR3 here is CAASGGFQETQYF. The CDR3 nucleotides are TGCGCCGCCTCGGGAGGATTCCAAGAGACCCAGTACTTC.

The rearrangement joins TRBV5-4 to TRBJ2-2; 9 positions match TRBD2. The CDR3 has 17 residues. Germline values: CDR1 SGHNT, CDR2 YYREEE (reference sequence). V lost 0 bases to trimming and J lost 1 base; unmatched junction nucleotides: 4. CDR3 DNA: TGTGCCAGCAGCTTGGGGCTAGCGGGACTGAACACCGGGGAGCTGTTTTTT. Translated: CASSLGLAGLNTGELFF.

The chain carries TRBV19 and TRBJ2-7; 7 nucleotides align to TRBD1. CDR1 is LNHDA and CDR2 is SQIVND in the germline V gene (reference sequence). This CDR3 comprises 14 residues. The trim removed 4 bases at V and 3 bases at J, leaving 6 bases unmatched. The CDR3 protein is CASSTGQGVYEQYF. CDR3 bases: TGTGCCAGTAGTACCGGGCAGGGGGTCTACGAGCAGTACTTC. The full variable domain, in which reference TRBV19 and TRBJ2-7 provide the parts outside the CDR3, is DGGITQSPKYLFRKEGQNVTLSCEQNLNHDAMYWYRQDPGQGLRLIYYSQIVNDFQKGDIAEGYSVSREKKESFPLTVTSAQKNPTAFYLCASSTGQGVYEQYFGPGTRLTVT.

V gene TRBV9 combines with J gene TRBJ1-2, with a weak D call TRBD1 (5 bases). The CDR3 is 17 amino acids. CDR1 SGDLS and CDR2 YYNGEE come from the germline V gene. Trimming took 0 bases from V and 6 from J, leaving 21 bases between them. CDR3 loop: CASSVVGTHLRGDGYTF. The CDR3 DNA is TGTGCCAGCAGCGTAGTCGGTACACATCTTAGGGGTGATGGCTACACCTTC.